Described below is a single TCR beta chain sequence and its context. Its binding antigen is unknown. No base-level quality is on record; no much larger clone is a single base apart. This sample is drawn from a study of technical replicates of blood from a handful of donors (dated 2017 in TCRdb). From the cysteine up to the phenylalanine, the CDR3 has a length of 16 residues. The DNA shown is the 48-base CDR3, in frame from base 1. Taken from the germline V gene (reference sequence), the CDR1 and CDR2 loops are SGHNT and YYREEE. Compared with germline, V lacks 1 base and J lacks 4 bases; bases without a gene match: 5. Libraries were made using the immunoSEQ multiplex PCR assay. TCRdb provides this immuneACCESS table in a form limited to in-frame rearrangements. Some clones are lacking; in checked studies, under half of them reflect an unresolved V gene, and why the rest are absent is not known. For this sample there are tens of thousands of clones; 92% appear just once. The biggest ten clones account for 0.27% of the sample.

The clonotype originates from a human donor in good health. Material: T cells isolated from PBMCs. The sequence joins TRBV5-4 to TRBJ2-1, with TRBD2 matching 10 junction bases. The CDR3 region has the sequence CASSLSLAGDYNEQFF. In nucleotide form, the sequence is TGTGCCAGCAGCTTGAGCCTAGCGGGGGATTACAATGAGCAGTTCTTC. The full variable domain, completed from the reference TRBV5-4 and TRBJ2-1 proteins outside the CDR3, reads ETGVTQSPTHLIKTRGQQVTLRCSSQSGHNTVSWYQQALGQGPQFIFQYYREEENGRGNFPPRFSGLQFPNYSSELNVNALELDDSALYLCASSLSLAGDYNEQFFGPGTRLTVL.